A selection of T cell receptor beta chains follows, all from one sample in a study of memory CD4+ T cells and cytomegalovirus serostatus. Some clones are missing from TCRdb's copy, which holds only in-frame ones; the method was immunoSEQ multiplex PCR. The data show 50,000 to 65,000 clones, roughly four fifths seen once. Sequencing input: memory CD4+ T cells from blood. Source of these receptors: an adult in good health and CMV-seronegative. Both conserved end residues are part of each CDR3. Fields, in order: D gene, clone size, J gene, V gene, CDR3 DNA, CDR3 protein. The D gene is left open where the match is weak. Rows give clone size only sometimes, using once, few, many, or a class for an expanded clone.

d_gene: .; abundance: .; j_gene: TRBJ1-1; v_gene: TRBV7-8; CDR3nt: TGTGCCAGCAGCCGAGACTCAAAGGCTTTCTTT; CDR3aa: CASSRDSKAFF
d_gene: TRBD1; abundance: once; j_gene: TRBJ1-1; v_gene: TRBV7-9; CDR3nt: TGTGCCAGCAGCTCACCGACAGGGATAAACACTGAAGCTTTCTTT; CDR3aa: CASSSPTGINTEAFF
d_gene: TRBD1; abundance: .; j_gene: TRBJ1-1; v_gene: TRBV10-3; CDR3nt: TGTGCCGTAACAGGGGGGCGCGAGGGGGTCTGGGGGACTGAAGCTTTCTTT; CDR3aa: CAVTGGREGVWGTEAFF
d_gene: TRBD1; abundance: .; j_gene: TRBJ1-2; v_gene: TRBV29-1; CDR3nt: TGCAGCGCCGGGACAGGGGCCTATGGCTACACCTTC; CDR3aa: CSAGTGAYGYTF
d_gene: .; abundance: .; j_gene: TRBJ1-2; v_gene: TRBV15; CDR3nt: TGTGCCACCAGCAGAGATGGGGGGGGCGCAGGCTACACCTTC; CDR3aa: CATSRDGGGAGYTF
d_gene: TRBD1; abundance: medium-sized; j_gene: TRBJ2-7; v_gene: TRBV20-1; CDR3nt: TGCAGTGCTACCGACAGGGTGGAGCAGTACTTC; CDR3aa: CSATDRVEQYF
d_gene: .; abundance: .; j_gene: TRBJ2-5; v_gene: TRBV9; CDR3nt: TGTGCCAGCAGCGTCTCTAGCAGGAGACAAGAGACCCAGTACTTC; CDR3aa: CASSVSSRRQETQYF
d_gene: TRBD1; abundance: .; j_gene: TRBJ1-3; v_gene: TRBV28; CDR3nt: TGTGCCAGCAGGCGGACAGGGGACGGAAACACCATATATTTT; CDR3aa: CASRRTGDGNTIYF
d_gene: .; abundance: .; j_gene: TRBJ1-3; v_gene: TRBV5-4; CDR3nt: TGTGCCAGCAGCCCCGGCGGGCAGGGGACTGGAAACACCATATATTTT; CDR3aa: CASSPGGQGTGNTIYF
d_gene: .; abundance: few; j_gene: TRBJ2-3; v_gene: TRBV18; CDR3nt: TGTGCCAGCTCACCAGGGCAGGGTCGTGGCACAGATACGCAGTATTTT; CDR3aa: CASSPGQGRGTDTQYF
d_gene: .; abundance: .; j_gene: TRBJ2-2; v_gene: TRBV18; CDR3nt: TGTGCCAGCTCACCAACTAGGGACACCGGGGAGCTGTTTTTT; CDR3aa: CASSPTRDTGELFF
d_gene: .; abundance: .; j_gene: TRBJ1-2; v_gene: TRBV19; CDR3nt: TGTGCCAGTAGTCCGGGGGTTGTGGGCTATGGCTACACCTTC; CDR3aa: CASSPGVVGYGYTF
d_gene: TRBD1; abundance: .; j_gene: TRBJ1-1; v_gene: TRBV18; CDR3nt: TGTGCCAGCTCACCGGGACAGGGGGAGGCTTTCTTT; CDR3aa: CASSPGQGEAFF
d_gene: .; abundance: .; j_gene: TRBJ2-7; v_gene: TRBV18; CDR3nt: TGTGCCAGCTCACCGGACGGGACATTCTCCCTCTACGAGCAGTACTTC; CDR3aa: CASSPDGTFSLYEQYF
d_gene: TRBD1; abundance: .; j_gene: TRBJ1-4; v_gene: TRBV28; CDR3nt: TGTGCCAGCAGCGACAGGGCGGGTGAAAAACTGTTTTTT; CDR3aa: CASSDRAGEKLFF
d_gene: TRBD1; abundance: .; j_gene: TRBJ1-2; v_gene: TRBV6-1; CDR3nt: TGTGCCAGCAGTGGGGACAGGTTGATTAACTATGGCTACACCTTC; CDR3aa: CASSGDRLINYGYTF